Included here is one TCR beta chain sequence, with context. Its antigen is unknown. Trimming cost V 4 bases and J 4 bases; bases outside gene matches: 5. Per germline, CDR1 SGHKS and CDR2 YYEKEE (reference sequence). CDR3 size: 15 residues. The data originate from a study of PD-1 blockade in classical Hodgkin lymphoma. The wider study: Every 2 weeks, patients got 3 mg/kg intravenous nivolumab.

The method was immunoSEQ multiplex PCR; TCRdb's version includes in-frame clones alone and lacks a portion of them. The table lists more than 15,000 clones, 78% of them singletons. Study results and limitations: At baseline, newly diagnosed patients reportedly showed less TCR diversity than healthy donors. Newly diagnosed patients had diversity similar to the baseline diversity of complete responders. CD8+ TCR diversity did not rise significantly by C4D1, unlike CD4+.

Specified time point: cycle 4 day 1 (C4D1), after less than 7 weeks of nivolumab. Every patient relapsed after autologous stem cell transplantation, and brentuximab vedotin exposure varied. The CD4+ T cells used were purified from thawed PBMCs through magnetic negative selection. The sequencing used CD4+ T cells from blood, collected before the fourth cycle of nivolumab. This TCR was recovered from a human donor with classical Hodgkin lymphoma. The gene calls are TRBV5-5 and TRBJ2-5, with TRBD1 matching 12 bases. CDR3 sequence (DNA): TGTGCCAGCAGCGCGGGACAGGGGGCCACAGAGACCCAGTACTTC. As protein: CASSAGQGATETQYF.